The clone carrying this T cell receptor (beta chain) has a handful of counts. The CDR3 length is 13 residues. Germline V lookup: CDR1 LNHNV, CDR2 YYDKDF (reference sequence). Trimming took 1 base from V and 3 from J, leaving 4 bases between them. This entry comes from a study of cytomegalovirus exposure and HLA in healthy donors. Vbeta (60) and Jbeta (13) primers were used in the PCR. Assay used: immunoSEQ multiplex PCR; TCRdb lists only in-frame clones, some missing. Found here are 110,000 or so clones, over 65% of them singletons; the top ten hold 9.5% to 13%. The sequence was obtained from a woman in her forties or fifties in good health and CMV-seropositive. Sequencing used PBMCs. This chain connects TRBV15 to TRBJ1-5; no clear D. CDR3 residues: CATSRVANQPQHF. The CDR3, as DNA: TGTGCCACCAGCAGAGTAGCCAATCAGCCCCAGCATTTT.